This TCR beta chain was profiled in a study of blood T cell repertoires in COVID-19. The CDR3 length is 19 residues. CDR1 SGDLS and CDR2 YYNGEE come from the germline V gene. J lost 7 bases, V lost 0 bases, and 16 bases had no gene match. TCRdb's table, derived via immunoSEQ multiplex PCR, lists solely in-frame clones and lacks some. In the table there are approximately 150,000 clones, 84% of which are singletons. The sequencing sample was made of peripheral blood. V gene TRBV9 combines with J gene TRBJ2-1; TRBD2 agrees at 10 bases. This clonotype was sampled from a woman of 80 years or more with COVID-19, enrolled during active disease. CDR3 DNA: TGTGCCAGCAGCGTAGGGCTAGCGGGAGTGGGTGGCCTACGTAATGAGCAGTTCTTC. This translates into CASSVGLAGVGGLRNEQFF.